The T cell receptor (beta chain) under discussion was sequenced for a study of shared clonotypes between healthy human individuals. Profiled with immunoSEQ multiplex PCR; TCRdb holds only in-frame clones, not every one. Here the sample spans roughly 2,000,000 clones, 85% to 95% being singletons. The naive CD8 fraction comprised CD45RO-negative cells positively selected for CCR7 and excluded terminally differentiated effector memory CD45RA+ cells. The CDR3 length is 14 residues. The V end was cut by 6 bases, the J end by 8 bases, with 14 bases between. The germline V gene encodes CDR1 LNHDA and CDR2 SQIVND (reference sequence).

The sequencing input was naive CD8+ T cells sorted from blood. The J gene is TRBJ1-6, the V gene TRBV19; a possible D gene is TRBD1 (5 bases). The sequence was obtained from a man aged 18 to 29 in good health. This CDR3 reads CASSLGEGYSPLHF. The CDR3 nucleotides are TGTGCCAGTAGCTTGGGGGAGGGGTATTCACCCCTCCACTTT. Full variable domain (rest looked up from reference TRBV19 and TRBJ1-6): DGGITQSPKYLFRKEGQNVTLSCEQNLNHDAMYWYRQDPGQGLRLIYYSQIVNDFQKGDIAEGYSVSREKKESFPLTVTSAQKNPTAFYLCASSLGEGYSPLHFGNGTRLTVT.